One T cell receptor (beta chain) is described in this entry. The sample originates from a study of blood T cell repertoires in COVID-19. Cohort 3 recovery required two negative PCRs, clearance, or symptom resolution. From germline, CDR1 is SNHLY and CDR2 FYNNEI. Trimming took off 0 bases at V and 0 bases at J, with 8 bases between the two ends. The CDR3 sequence is 15 residues long. The repertoire was sequenced with immunoSEQ multiplex PCR; TCRdb's copy has only in-frame clones and lacks some. The sample holds just over 300,000 clones, 70% to 90% seen once. The receptor was derived from a man aged 30-40 years who had recovered from COVID-19. Sequencing was done on a sample of PBMCs or T cells enriched from blood (not recorded which). The rearrangement links TRBV2 to TRBJ1-2; D is uncertain. The CDR3 sequence: CASSEAVRPNYGYTF. CDR3 DNA: TGTGCCAGCAGTGAAGCGGTCAGGCCTAACTATGGCTACACCTTC. Variable domain in full (rest from reference TRBV2 and TRBJ1-2): EPEVTQTPSHQVTQMGQEVILRCVPISNHLYFYWYRQILGQKVEFLVSFYNNEISEKSEIFDDQFSVERPDGSNFTLKIRSTKLEDSAMYFCASSEAVRPNYGYTFGSGTRLTVV.